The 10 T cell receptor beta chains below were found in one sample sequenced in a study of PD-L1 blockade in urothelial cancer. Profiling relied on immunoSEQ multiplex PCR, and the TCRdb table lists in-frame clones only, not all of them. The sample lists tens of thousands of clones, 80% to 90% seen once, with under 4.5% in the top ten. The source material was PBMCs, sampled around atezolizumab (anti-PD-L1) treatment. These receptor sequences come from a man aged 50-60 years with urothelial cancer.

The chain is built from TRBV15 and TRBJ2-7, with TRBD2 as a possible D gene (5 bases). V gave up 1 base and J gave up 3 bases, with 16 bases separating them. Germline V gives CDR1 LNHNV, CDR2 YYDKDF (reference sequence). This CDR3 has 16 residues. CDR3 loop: CATSRAPDTRGYEQYF. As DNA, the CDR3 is TGTGCCACCAGCAGAGCCCCAGACACTCGGGGCTACGAGCAGTACTTC.

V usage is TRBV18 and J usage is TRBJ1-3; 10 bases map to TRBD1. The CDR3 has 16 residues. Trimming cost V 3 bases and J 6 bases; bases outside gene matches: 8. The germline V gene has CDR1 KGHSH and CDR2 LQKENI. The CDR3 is CASSPRGTGEENTIYF. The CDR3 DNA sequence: TGTGCCAGCTCACCCAGAGGGACAGGGGAAGAAAACACCATATATTTT.

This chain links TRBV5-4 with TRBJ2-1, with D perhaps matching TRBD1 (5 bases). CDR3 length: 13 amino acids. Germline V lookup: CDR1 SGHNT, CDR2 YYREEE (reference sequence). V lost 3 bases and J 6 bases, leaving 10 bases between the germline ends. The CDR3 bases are TGTGCCAGCAGCTCGGACAATCCCAATGAGCAGTTCTTC. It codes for CASSSDNPNEQFF.

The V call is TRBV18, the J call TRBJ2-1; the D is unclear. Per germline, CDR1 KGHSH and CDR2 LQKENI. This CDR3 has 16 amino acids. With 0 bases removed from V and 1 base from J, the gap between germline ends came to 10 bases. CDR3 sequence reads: CASSPPSVVSYNEQFF. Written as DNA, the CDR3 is TGTGCCAGCTCACCACCAAGCGTAGTTTCCTACAATGAGCAGTTCTTC.

For the CDR3, the DNA is TGTGCCACCAGCACAGGACAGGGCCTCATGGGCTATGGCTACACCTTC. Encoded protein: CATSTGQGLMGYGYTF. The chain carries TRBV15 and TRBJ1-2; TRBD1 matches 8 bases. Germline values: CDR1 LNHNV, CDR2 YYDKDF (reference sequence). The CDR3 runs to 16 residues. V lost 4 bases to trimming and J lost 4 bases; unmatched junction nucleotides: 11.

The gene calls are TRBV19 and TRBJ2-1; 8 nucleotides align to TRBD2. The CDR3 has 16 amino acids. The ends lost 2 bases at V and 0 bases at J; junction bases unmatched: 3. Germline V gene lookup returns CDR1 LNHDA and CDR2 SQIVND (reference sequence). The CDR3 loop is CASSILAGGSYNEQFF. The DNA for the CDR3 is TGTGCCAGTAGTATACTTGCGGGAGGCTCCTACAATGAGCAGTTCTTC.

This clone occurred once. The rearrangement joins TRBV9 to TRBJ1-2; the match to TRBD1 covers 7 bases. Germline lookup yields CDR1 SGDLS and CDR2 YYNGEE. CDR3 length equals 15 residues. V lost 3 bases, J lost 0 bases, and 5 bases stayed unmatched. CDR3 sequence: CASSEDRLSNYGYTF. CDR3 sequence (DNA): TGTGCCAGCAGCGAGGACAGGCTTTCTAACTATGGCTACACCTTC.

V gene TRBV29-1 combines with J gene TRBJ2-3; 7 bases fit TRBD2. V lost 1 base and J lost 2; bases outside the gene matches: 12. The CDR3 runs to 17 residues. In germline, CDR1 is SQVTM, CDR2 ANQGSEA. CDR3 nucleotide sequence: TGCAGCGTTGAAGCCCCGCTGGGAGGGACCTTCACAGATACGCAGTATTTT. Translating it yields CSVEAPLGGTFTDTQYF.

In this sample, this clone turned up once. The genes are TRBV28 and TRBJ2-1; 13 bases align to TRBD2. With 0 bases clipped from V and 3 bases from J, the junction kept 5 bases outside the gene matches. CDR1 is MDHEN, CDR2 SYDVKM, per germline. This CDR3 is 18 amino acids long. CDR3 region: CASSLWRTSGSNYNEQFF. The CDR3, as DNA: TGTGCCAGCAGTTTATGGCGGACTAGCGGGAGCAACTACAATGAGCAGTTCTTC.

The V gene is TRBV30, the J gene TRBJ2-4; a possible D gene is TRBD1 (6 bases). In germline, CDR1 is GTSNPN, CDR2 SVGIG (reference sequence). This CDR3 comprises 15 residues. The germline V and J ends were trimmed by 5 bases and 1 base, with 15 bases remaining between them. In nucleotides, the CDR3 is TGTGCCTGGGGCAGGGGTGGATTGGCCAAAAACATTCAGTACTTC. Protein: CAWGRGGLAKNIQYF.